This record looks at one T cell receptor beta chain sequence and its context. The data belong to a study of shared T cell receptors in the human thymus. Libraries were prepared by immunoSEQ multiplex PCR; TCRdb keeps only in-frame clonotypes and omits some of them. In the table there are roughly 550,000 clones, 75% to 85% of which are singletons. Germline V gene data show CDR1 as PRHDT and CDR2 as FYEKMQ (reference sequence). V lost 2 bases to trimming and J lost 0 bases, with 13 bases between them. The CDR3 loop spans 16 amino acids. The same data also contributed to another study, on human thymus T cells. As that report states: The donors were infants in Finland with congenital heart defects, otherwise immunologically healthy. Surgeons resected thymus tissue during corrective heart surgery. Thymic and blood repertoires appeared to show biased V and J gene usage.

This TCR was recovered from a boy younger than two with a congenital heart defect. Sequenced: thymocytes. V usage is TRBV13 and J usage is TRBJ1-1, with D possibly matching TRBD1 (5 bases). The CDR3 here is CASSLWGGRLNTEAFF. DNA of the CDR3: TGTGCCAGCAGCTTATGGGGGGGACGCTTGAACACTGAAGCTTTCTTT.